These 23 T cell receptor beta chains were all obtained from the same sample, sequenced in a study of cytomegalovirus exposure and HLA in healthy donors. Clones were read by immunoSEQ multiplex PCR, and TCRdb kept only the in-frame ones, dropping some. The sample holds approximately 120,000 clones, roughly 93% seen once. The sample comprised PBMCs. Receptors originate from a woman aged 18-30 years in good health and CMV-seronegative.

This clone appeared once. The chain employs TRBV13 and TRBJ1-1; 7 bases fit TRBD1. The germline gives CDR1 PRHDT, CDR2 FYEKMQ (reference sequence). V lost 0 bases to trimming and J lost 6 bases; unmatched junction nucleotides: 10. The CDR3 is made up of 16 amino acids. CDR3 in amino acids: CASSLGRSGGYPEAFF. Here the CDR3 DNA reads TGTGCCAGCAGCTTAGGTCGGTCAGGGGGGTATCCTGAAGCTTTCTTT.

The chain has TRBV27 and TRBJ1-1; 8 nucleotides match TRBD1. The CDR3 has 13 amino acids. Losses at the gene ends were 3 bases for V and 8 bases for J; bases not matched to a gene: 5. Per the germline V gene, CDR1 is MNHEY and CDR2 is SMNVEV (reference sequence). The CDR3 spells CASSFGDRQEAFF. The CDR3 nucleotides are TGTGCCAGCAGTTTCGGGGACAGGCAAGAAGCTTTCTTT.

This chain connects TRBV7-8 to TRBJ2-1, with a weak D call TRBD2 (6 bases). The germline V and J ends were trimmed by 7 bases and 5 bases, with 18 bases remaining between them. The CDR3 has 15 residues. CDR1 SGHVS and CDR2 FQNEAQ come from the germline V gene. In DNA, the CDR3 is TGTGCCAGCACCCCCGCTGTGGTAGCGGACAATGAGCAGTTCTTC. Translating gives CASTPAVVADNEQFF.

The chain uses TRBV30 and TRBJ2-5; 8 nucleotides align to TRBD2. Per the germline V gene, CDR1 is GTSNPN and CDR2 is SVGIG (reference sequence). With V trimmed by 0 bases and J by 0 bases, 6 bases remained unmatched. The CDR3 spans 16 residues. For the CDR3, the DNA is TGTGCCTGGAGTGTATGGGGGACTAGGTACCAAGAGACCCAGTACTTC. Amino acids: CAWSVWGTRYQETQYF. Using reference TRBV30 and TRBJ2-5 for the parts outside the CDR3, the full variable domain is SQTIHQWPATLVQPVGSPLSLECTVEGTSNPNLYWYRQAAGRGLQLLFYSVGIGQISSEVPQNLSASRPQDRQFILSSKKLLLSDSGFYLCAWSVWGTRYQETQYFGPGTRLLVL.

The chain joins TRBV14 to TRBJ2-2, with D maybe TRBD2 (6 bases). The length of the CDR3 is 16 residues. CDR1 and CDR2 from the germline V gene are SGHDN and FVKESK. V was pared by 4 bases and J by 5 bases, with 17 bases between. CDR3 residues: CASSPSLFGGTGELFF. CDR3 DNA: TGTGCCAGCAGCCCGTCTCTTTTTGGGGGGACCGGGGAGCTGTTTTTT. Full variable domain (outside the CDR3, taken from reference TRBV14 and TRBJ2-2): EAGVTQFPSHSVIEKGQTVTLRCDPISGHDNLYWYRRVMGKEIKFLLHFVKESKQDESGMPNNRFLAERTGGTYSTLKVQPAELEDSGVYFCASSPSLFGGTGELFFGEGSRLTVL.

The V call is TRBV5-1, the J call TRBJ2-1; the D gene is possibly TRBD2 (6 bases). Trimming took 6 bases from V and 2 from J, leaving 12 bases between them. Germline values: CDR1 SGHRS, CDR2 YFSETQ. The CDR3 runs 14 residues. This CDR3 reads CASMWDWPYNEQFF. CDR3 coding DNA: TGCGCCAGCATGTGGGACTGGCCCTACAATGAGCAGTTCTTC.

The CDR3 DNA reads as TGTGCCAGCAGACCGGGGGGGGGCGCAGATACGCAGTATTTT. It translates to CASRPGGGADTQYF. This chain links TRBV7-2 with TRBJ2-3; 8 bases map to TRBD2. V lost 6 bases to trimming and J lost 4 bases; unmatched junction nucleotides: 6. The CDR3 runs 14 residues. Looked up from germline, CDR1 is SGHTA and CDR2 is FQGNSA.

The chain uses TRBV7-6 and TRBJ1-2; no firm D call. Per the germline V gene, CDR1 is SGHVS and CDR2 is FNYEAQ. This CDR3 has 17 residues. Trimming took 1 base from V and 6 from J, leaving 21 bases between them. CDR3 sequence (DNA): TGTGCCAGCAGCTTAGAGGTCTATGGGGTTAACGGGGATGGCTACACCTTC. It codes for CASSLEVYGVNGDGYTF.

The chain recombines TRBV30 with TRBJ1-1; TRBD1 agrees at 9 bases. V lost 2 bases and J lost 11; bases outside the gene matches: 9. Germline lookup yields CDR1 GTSNPN and CDR2 SVGIG (reference sequence). The CDR3 spans 13 residues. The CDR3 sequence: CAWSTDRGKKAFF. DNA of the CDR3: TGTGCCTGGAGTACAGACAGGGGGAAAAAGGCTTTCTTT.

In its sample, this clone was seen a few times. V and J are TRBV11-1 and TRBJ2-1; D might be TRBD1 (5 bases). This CDR3 region has 14 residues. V lost 5 bases, J lost 4 bases, and 12 bases lay in between. CDR1 is SGHAT and CDR2 is FQDESV in the germline V gene (reference sequence). The DNA of the CDR3 is TGTGCCAGCAGCGCCGTTACAGGATACAATGAGCAGTTCTTC. This translates into CASSAVTGYNEQFF.

The rearrangement links TRBV5-1 to TRBJ1-3; possible D gene TRBD1, 5 bases. Trimming removed 8 bases from V and 0 bases from J, with 12 bases in between. Per germline, CDR1 SGHRS and CDR2 YFSETQ. This CDR3 comprises 14 residues. The CDR3 loop is CASRDSYSGNTIYF. The CDR3 bases are TGCGCCAGTCGGGACTCTTACTCTGGAAACACCATATATTTT.

This clone was seen a few times. The V gene is TRBV21-1, the J gene TRBJ2-7; the D call of TRBD1 is as the table states it, not checked on the DNA. TRBV21-1 is designated a pseudogene. This CDR3 spans 13 amino acids. The DNA for the CDR3 is TGTGCCAGCCGGACAGGGCTAAGGTACGAGCAGTACTTC. Its translation: CASRTGLRYEQYF.

This clone appeared a single time. The CDR3 nucleotides read TGCAGCGTTGACGCGGGTGGCAGTAACTATGGCTACACCTTC. Translating it yields CSVDAGGSNYGYTF. The chain has TRBV29-1 and TRBJ1-2; D not certain. The CDR3 is 14 amino acids. Per germline, CDR1 SQVTM and CDR2 ANQGSEA. V lost 3 bases to trimming and J lost 1 base, with 12 bases between them.

This clone was picked up one time. The V and J genes are TRBV18 and TRBJ2-3; D is possibly TRBD2 (6 bases). This CDR3 has 14 amino acids. Germline assignment: CDR1 KGHSH and CDR2 LQKENI. Trimming cost V 5 bases and J 4 bases, with 13 bases left between them. In DNA form, the CDR3 reads TGTGCCAGCTCAGCCGGCGGGGCCGCAGATACGCAGTATTTT. Translated, it gives CASSAGGAADTQYF. Drawing the rest from reference TRBV18 and TRBJ2-3, the complete variable domain is NAGVMQNPRHLVRRRGQEARLRCSPMKGHSHVYWYRQLPEEGLKFMVYLQKENIIDESGMPKERFSAEFPKEGPSILRIQQVVRGDSAAYFCASSAGGAADTQYFGPGTRLTVL.

J is TRBJ1-2 and V is TRBV25-1; D may be TRBD1 (6 bases). Germline CDR1 reads MGHDK; CDR2 reads SYGVNS. Trimming pared 1 base from V and 6 bases from J, leaving 9 bases between. The CDR3 extends over 13 amino acids. The CDR3 nucleotides are TGTGCCAGCAGTGAATCAGGGGATGATGGCTACACCTTC. This translates into CASSESGDDGYTF.

The rearrangement links TRBV5-4 to TRBJ2-2, with a weak D call TRBD2 (5 bases). The germline V gene encodes CDR1 SGHNT and CDR2 YYREEE (reference sequence). Trimming pared 3 bases from V and 4 bases from J, leaving 16 bases between. CDR3 length: 16 residues. DNA of the CDR3: TGTGCCAGCAGCTCCGGACGGACTGGGGTCACCGGGGAGCTGTTTTTT. Translated: CASSSGRTGVTGELFF.

The chain employs TRBV18 and TRBJ1-3; D not resolved. CDR1 is KGHSH, CDR2 LQKENI, per germline. V was clipped by 2 bases and J by 0 bases, with 11 bases between them. The CDR3 sequence is 16 residues long. CDR3 residues: CASSPMGSPSGNTIYF. CDR3 in DNA: TGTGCCAGCTCACCAATGGGGAGTCCCTCTGGAAACACCATATATTTT.

The chain has TRBV5-1 and TRBJ2-5; 9 bases map to TRBD2. The CDR3 runs to 15 residues. Germline CDR1 is SGHRS and CDR2 is YFSETQ. J lost 1 base, V lost 7 bases, and 8 bases had no gene match. CDR3 amino acids: CASGGASGTQETQYF. CDR3 DNA sequence: TGCGCCAGCGGGGGGGCTAGCGGGACCCAAGAGACCCAGTACTTC.

This chain connects TRBV9 to TRBJ2-6, with TRBD1 identical over 7 bases. This CDR3 is built from 19 residues. The trim removed 3 bases at V and 0 bases at J, leaving 12 bases unmatched. Germline V CDR1 and CDR2: SGDLS, YYNGEE. The CDR3 region is CASSAPRTGQISGANVLTF. CDR3 nucleotides: TGTGCCAGCAGCGCCCCCCGGACAGGACAAATCTCTGGGGCCAACGTCCTGACTTTC.

The rearrangement links TRBV30 to TRBJ2-7; D perhaps matches TRBD2 (5 bases). Trimming stripped 7 bases from V and 5 bases from J, with 15 bases between. The CDR3 loop spans 12 amino acids. Germline V gene data show CDR1 as GTSNPN and CDR2 as SVGIG (reference sequence). DNA for the CDR3: TGTGCCTTGAGGGCGGATTCGAACGAGCAGTACTTC. Translating it yields CALRADSNEQYF. Using reference TRBV30 and TRBJ2-7 for the parts outside the CDR3, the full variable domain is SQTIHQWPATLVQPVGSPLSLECTVEGTSNPNLYWYRQAAGRGLQLLFYSVGIGQISSEVPQNLSASRPQDRQFILSSKKLLLSDSGFYLCALRADSNEQYFGPGTRLTVT.

This clone was seen only once. The chain carries TRBV5-4 and TRBJ1-4; the D is unclear. V lost 4 bases, J lost 0 bases, and 10 bases lay in between. CDR1 and CDR2 (germline): SGHNT, YYREEE (reference sequence). The CDR3 is 15 residues long. The CDR3 bases are TGTGCCAGCAGCCGAAGCCACGCAACTAATGAAAAACTGTTTTTT. Translation gives CASSRSHATNEKLFF.

The J gene is TRBJ1-2, the V gene TRBV5-6; TRBD1 matches 8 bases. CDR1 and CDR2 from the germline V gene are SGHDT and YYEEEE. Unmatched junction bases numbered 4, after V lost 4 bases and J lost 5 bases. This CDR3 comprises 13 residues. The CDR3 coding sequence is TGTGCCAGCAGCCCGGGACAGGAATATGGCTACACCTTC. It encodes CASSPGQEYGYTF.

The chain carries TRBV19 and TRBJ2-5, with D tentatively TRBD1 (5 bases). The germline V and J ends were trimmed by 1 base and 5 bases, with 11 bases remaining between them. This CDR3 has 14 amino acids. The V gene's germline CDR1 is LNHDA and CDR2 SQIVND (reference sequence). The CDR3 coding sequence is TGTGCCAGTAGTATAGCAGGGTCGAGGGAGACCCAGTACTTC. Protein: CASSIAGSRETQYF.